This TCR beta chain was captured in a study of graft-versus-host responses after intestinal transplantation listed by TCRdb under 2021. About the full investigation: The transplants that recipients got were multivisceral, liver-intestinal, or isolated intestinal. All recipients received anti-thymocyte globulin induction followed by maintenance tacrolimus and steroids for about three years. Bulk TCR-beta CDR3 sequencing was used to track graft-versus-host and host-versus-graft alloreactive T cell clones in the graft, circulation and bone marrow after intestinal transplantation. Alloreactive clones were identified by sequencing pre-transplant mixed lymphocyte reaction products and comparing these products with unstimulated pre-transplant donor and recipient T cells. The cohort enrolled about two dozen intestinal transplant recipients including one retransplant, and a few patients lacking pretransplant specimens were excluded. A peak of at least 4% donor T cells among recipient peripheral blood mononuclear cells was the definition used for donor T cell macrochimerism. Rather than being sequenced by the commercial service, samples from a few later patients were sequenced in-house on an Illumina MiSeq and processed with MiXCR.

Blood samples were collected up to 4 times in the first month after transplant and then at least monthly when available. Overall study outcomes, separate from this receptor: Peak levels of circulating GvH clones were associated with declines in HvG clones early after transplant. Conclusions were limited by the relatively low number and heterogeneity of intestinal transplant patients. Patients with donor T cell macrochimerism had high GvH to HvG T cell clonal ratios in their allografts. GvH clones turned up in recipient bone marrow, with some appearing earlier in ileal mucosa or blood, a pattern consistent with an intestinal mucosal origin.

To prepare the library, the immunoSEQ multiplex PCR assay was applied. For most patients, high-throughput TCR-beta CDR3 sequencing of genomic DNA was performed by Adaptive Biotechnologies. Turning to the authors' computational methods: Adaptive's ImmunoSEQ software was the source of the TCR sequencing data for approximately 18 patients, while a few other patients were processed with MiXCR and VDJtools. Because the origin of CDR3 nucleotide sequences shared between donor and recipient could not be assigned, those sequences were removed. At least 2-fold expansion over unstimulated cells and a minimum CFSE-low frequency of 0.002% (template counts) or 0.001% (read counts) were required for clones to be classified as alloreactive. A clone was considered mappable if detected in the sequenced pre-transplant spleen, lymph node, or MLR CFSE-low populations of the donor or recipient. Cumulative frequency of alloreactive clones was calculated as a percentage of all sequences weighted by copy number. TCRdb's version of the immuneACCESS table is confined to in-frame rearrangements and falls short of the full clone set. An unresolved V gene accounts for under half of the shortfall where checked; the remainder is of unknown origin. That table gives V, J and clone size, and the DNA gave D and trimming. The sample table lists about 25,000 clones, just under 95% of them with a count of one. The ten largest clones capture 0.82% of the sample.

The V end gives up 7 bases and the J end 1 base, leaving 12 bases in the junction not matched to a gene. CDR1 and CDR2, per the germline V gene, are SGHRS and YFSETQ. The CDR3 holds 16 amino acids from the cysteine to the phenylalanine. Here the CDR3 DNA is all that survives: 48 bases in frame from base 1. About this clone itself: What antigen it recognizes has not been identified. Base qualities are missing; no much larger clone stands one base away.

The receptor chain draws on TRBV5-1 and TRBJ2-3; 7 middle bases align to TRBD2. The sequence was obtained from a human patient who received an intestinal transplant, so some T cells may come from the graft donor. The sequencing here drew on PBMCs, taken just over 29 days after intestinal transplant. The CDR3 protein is CASEYSRGGGTDTQYF. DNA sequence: TGCGCCAGCGAATATAGCCGGGGAGGGGGCACAGATACGCAGTATTTT.